This TCR beta chain was found in a study of T cells in Graves' hyperthyroidism and ophthalmopathy. Study-level results: Ophthalmopathy onset followed model prediction by a median about seven months. Blood shared most expanded thyroid clonotypes above 0.001.

Germline-derived CDR1 and CDR2 are SGDLS and YYNGEE. The length of the CDR3 is 17 residues. J gave up 4 bases and V 4 bases, and 10 bases lay outside the gene matches. RNA transcripts yielded amplified TCR beta CDR3 regions. The TCR CDR3 was amplified in a first-round RT-PCR using the HTBI primer set. Each CDR3 protein is one row after TCRdb ran MiXCR on the multiplex PCR reads. The sample carries roughly 500,000 distinct CDR3 sequences, 35% to 50% recorded once. This clonotype was picked up a small number of times. What it recognizes is unknown. Patients were excluded because of uncontrolled infection, other autoimmune disease, pregnancy or lactation. Based on clinical symptoms, serum thyroxine and TRAb, thyroid ultrasound and orbital computed tomography, diagnoses were reached.

This chain uses TRBV9 with TRBJ1-6; the match to TRBD1 covers 8 bases. Sequences were obtained from peripheral blood or thyroid tissue (not recorded which). This receptor was obtained from an adult woman with Graves' disease, either hyperthyroidism or ophthalmopathy (not recorded which). CDR3 nucleotide sequence: TGTGCCAGCAGCCAATCCGGGACAGGCAATTATAATTCACCCCTCCACTTT. Translated: CASSQSGTGNYNSPLHF.